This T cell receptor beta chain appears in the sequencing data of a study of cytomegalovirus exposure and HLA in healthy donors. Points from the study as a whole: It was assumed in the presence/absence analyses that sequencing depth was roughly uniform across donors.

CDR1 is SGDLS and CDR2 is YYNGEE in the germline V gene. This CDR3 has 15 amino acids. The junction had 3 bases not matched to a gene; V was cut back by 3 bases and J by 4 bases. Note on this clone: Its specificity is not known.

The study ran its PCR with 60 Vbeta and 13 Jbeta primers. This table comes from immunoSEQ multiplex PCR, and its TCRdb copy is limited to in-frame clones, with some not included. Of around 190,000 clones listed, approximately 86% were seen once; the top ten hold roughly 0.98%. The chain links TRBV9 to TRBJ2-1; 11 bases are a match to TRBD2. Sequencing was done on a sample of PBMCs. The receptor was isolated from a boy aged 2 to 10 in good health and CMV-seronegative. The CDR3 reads CASSETSGGYNEQFF. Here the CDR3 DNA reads TGTGCCAGCAGCGAAACTAGCGGGGGATACAATGAGCAGTTCTTC.